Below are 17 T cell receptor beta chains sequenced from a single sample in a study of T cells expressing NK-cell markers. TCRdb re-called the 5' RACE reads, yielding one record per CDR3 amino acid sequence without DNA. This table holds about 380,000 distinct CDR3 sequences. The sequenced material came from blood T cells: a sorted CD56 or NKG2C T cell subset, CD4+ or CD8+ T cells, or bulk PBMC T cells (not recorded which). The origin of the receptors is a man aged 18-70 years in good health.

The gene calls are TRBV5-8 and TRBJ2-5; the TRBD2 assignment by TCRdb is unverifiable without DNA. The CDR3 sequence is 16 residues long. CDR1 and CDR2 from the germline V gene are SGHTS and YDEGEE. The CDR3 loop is CASSLGLAGYQETQYF.

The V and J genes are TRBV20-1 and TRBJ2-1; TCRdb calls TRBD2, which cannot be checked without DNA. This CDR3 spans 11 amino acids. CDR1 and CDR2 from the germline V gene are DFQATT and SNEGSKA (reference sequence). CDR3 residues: CSAWDFGEQFF.

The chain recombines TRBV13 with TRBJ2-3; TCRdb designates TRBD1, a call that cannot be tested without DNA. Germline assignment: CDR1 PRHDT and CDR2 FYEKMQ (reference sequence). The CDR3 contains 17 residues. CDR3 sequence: CASSPRSTGYSTDTQYF.

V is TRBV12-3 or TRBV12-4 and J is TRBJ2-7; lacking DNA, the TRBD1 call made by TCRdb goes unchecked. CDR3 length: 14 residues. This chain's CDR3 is CASRGTGASGEQYF.

CDR3 sequence: CASRPKVLYEQYF. The chain carries TRBV28 and TRBJ2-7. Germline CDR1 and CDR2: MDHEN and SYDVKM. The CDR3 totals 13 residues.

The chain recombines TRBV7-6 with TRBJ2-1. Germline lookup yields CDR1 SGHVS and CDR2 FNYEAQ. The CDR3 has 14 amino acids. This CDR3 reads CASSLAQTGNEQFF. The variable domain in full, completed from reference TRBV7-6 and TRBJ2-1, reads GAGVSQSPRYKVTKRGQDVALRCDPISGHVSLYWYRQALGQGPEFLTYFNYEAQQDKSGLPNDRFSAERPEGSISTLTIQRTEQRDSAMYRCASSLAQTGNEQFFGPGTRLTVL.

CDR3 region: CASSLPGLYNEQFF. This chain joins TRBV12-3 or TRBV12-4 and TRBJ2-1; TCRdb selects TRBD2, and the lack of DNA leaves this call unchecked. The CDR3 contains 14 residues.

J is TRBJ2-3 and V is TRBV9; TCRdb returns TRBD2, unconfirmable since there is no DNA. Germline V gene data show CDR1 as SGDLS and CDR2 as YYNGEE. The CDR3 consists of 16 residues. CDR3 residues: CASSVAGGTWADTQYF.

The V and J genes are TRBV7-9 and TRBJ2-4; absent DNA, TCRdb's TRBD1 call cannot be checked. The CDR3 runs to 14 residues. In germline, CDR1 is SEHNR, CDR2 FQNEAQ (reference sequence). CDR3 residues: CASSHRIGDRVQYF.

CDR3 in amino acids: CASSPYRKGRETQYF. The chain recombines TRBV19 with TRBJ2-5; the D gene TCRdb calls, TRBD1, cannot be checked with no DNA. The CDR3 spans 15 residues. CDR1 LNHDA and CDR2 SQIVND come from the germline V gene (reference sequence).

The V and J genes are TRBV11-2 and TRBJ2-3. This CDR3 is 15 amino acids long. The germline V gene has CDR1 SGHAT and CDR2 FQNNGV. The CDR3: CASSFKIRSTDTQYF.

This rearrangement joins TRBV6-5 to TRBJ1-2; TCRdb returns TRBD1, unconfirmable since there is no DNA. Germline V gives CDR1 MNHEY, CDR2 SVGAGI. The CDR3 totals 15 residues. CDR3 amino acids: CASSSPGGAHYGYTF.

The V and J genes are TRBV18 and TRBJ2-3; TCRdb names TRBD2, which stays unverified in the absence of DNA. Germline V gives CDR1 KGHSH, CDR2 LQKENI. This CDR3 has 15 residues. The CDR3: CASRPGTSGTDTQYF. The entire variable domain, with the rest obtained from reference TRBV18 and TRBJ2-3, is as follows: NAGVMQNPRHLVRRRGQEARLRCSPMKGHSHVYWYRQLPEEGLKFMVYLQKENIIDESGMPKERFSAEFPKEGPSILRIQQVVRGDSAAYFCASRPGTSGTDTQYFGPGTRLTVL.

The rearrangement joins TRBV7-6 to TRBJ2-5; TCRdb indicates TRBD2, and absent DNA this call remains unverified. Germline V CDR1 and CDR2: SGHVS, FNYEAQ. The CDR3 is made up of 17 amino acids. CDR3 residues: CASSPLTSGGRQETQYF.

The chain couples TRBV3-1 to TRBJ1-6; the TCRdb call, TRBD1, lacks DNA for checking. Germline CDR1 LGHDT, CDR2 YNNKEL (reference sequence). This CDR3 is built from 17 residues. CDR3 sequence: CASSQSPPGTGYSRLHF.

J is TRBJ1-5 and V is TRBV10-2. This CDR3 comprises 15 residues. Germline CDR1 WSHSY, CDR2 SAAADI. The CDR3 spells CASSKGGRNNQPQHF.

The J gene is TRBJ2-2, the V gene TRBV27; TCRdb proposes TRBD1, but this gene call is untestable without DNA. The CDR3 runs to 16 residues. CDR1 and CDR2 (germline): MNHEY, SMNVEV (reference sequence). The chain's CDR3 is CASSLSPRGRIGELFF.